This is a list of T cell receptor beta chains from one sample in a study of T cells in Graves' hyperthyroidism and ophthalmopathy. TCRdb processed the multiplex PCR reads anew with MiXCR; each CDR3 protein has one entry. The profile covers approximately 500,000 distinct CDR3 sequences, with around 42% appearing a single time and about 8% taken by the ten largest. The specimen sequenced was peripheral blood or thyroid tissue (not recorded which). The receptors were gathered from a young woman with Graves' hyperthyroidism. Both conserved end residues are part of each CDR3. The D gene is left open where the match is weak. Some rows have no size entry. The others give once, few or many, or a class for an expanded clone.

>TRBD1|TRBJ2-5|many|TRBV12-3/TRBV12-4
CASSLWGTGETQYF
TGTGCCAGCAGTTTATGGGGGACAGGGGAGACCCAGTACTTC
>TRBD1|TRBJ2-2|many|TRBV20-1
CSARDVRTGSTGELFF
TGCAGTGCTAGAGACGTGAGGACAGGGAGCACCGGGGAGCTGTTTTTT
>NA|TRBJ2-7|NA|TRBV27
CASSLSLYAYEQYF
TGTGCCAGCAGTTTATCTCTGTATGCCTACGAGCAGTACTTC
>NA|TRBJ2-3|NA|TRBV6-6
CASSYDGTLDTQYF
TGTGCCAGCAGTTACGACGGGACCCTTGATACGCAGTATTTT
>NA|TRBJ2-7|NA|TRBV2
CASSVTSGILREQYF
TGTGCCAGCAGTGTGACATCGGGGATATTGCGAGAGCAGTACTTC
>NA|TRBJ2-5|NA|TRBV15
CATSRAGRETQYF
TGTGCCACCAGCAGAGCCGGCCGGGAGACCCAGTACTTC
>TRBD1|TRBJ1-6|many|TRBV7-2
CASSRQGNSPLHF
TGTGCCAGCAGCAGACAGGGGAATTCACCCCTCCACTTT
>TRBD1|TRBJ1-2|many|TRBV28
CASTPGTANYGYTF
TGTGCCAGCACCCCGGGGACAGCTAACTATGGCTACACCTTC
>TRBD2|TRBJ2-5|NA|TRBV5-1
CASSLVREVSGTQYF
TGCGCCAGCAGCTTGGTGCGGGAGGTCAGCGGGACCCAGTACTTC
>NA|TRBJ2-2|many|TRBV24-1
CATSAANTGELFF
TGTGCCACCAGTGCGGCGAACACCGGGGAGCTGTTTTTT
>NA|TRBJ2-1|few|TRBV12-3/TRBV12-4
CASRDGQAEQFF
TGTGCCAGCAGAGACGGACAAGCTGAGCAGTTCTTC
>NA|TRBJ2-7|NA|TRBV29-1
CREGGPHEQYF
TGCAGGGAAGGGGGTCCCCACGAGCAGTACTTC
>TRBD1|TRBJ1-2|NA|TRBV9
CASSHTDRALTF
TGTGCCAGCAGCCACACGGACAGGGCTCTCACCTTC
>TRBD2|TRBJ2-1|NA|TRBV5-5
CASSFQLADNEQFF
TGTGCCAGCAGCTTTCAACTAGCGGACAATGAGCAGTTCTTC
>NA|TRBJ2-5|NA|TRBV24-1
CATSADRDNQETQYF
TGTGCCACCAGTGCCGACCGGGACAACCAAGAGACCCAGTACTTC
>TRBD2|TRBJ2-1|NA|TRBV7-6
CASSQASGSYEQFF
TGTGCCAGCAGCCAGGCTAGCGGGAGCTATGAGCAGTTCTTC
>NA|TRBJ2-7|many|TRBV7-9
CASSLEGSGYEQYF
TGTGCCAGCAGCTTAGAAGGTTCGGGATACGAGCAGTACTTC
>TRBD2|TRBJ2-5|many|TRBV20-1
CSAPSGLQETQYF
TGCAGTGCGCCTAGCGGACTCCAAGAGACCCAGTACTTC
>TRBD1|TRBJ1-5|many|TRBV7-9
CASSPQGEDRPQHF
TGTGCCAGCAGCCCCCAGGGGGAGGATCGGCCCCAGCATTTT
>NA|TRBJ1-6|NA|TRBV5-4
CASSLFGGLNSPLHF
TGTGCCAGCAGCTTGTTCGGGGGGCTAAATTCACCCCTCCACTTT
>TRBD2|TRBJ2-1|NA|TRBV7-3
CATSYSGRGDEQFF
TGTGCCACCTCTTACAGCGGGAGGGGCGATGAGCAGTTCTTC
>TRBD1|TRBJ2-2|NA|TRBV5-1
CASSWTGLGTGELFF
TGCGCCAGCAGCTGGACAGGTTTGGGCACCGGGGAGCTGTTTTTT
>NA|TRBJ2-5|many|TRBV7-8
CASSLAMGHRKETQYF
TGTGCCAGCAGCTTAGCTATGGGACACCGAAAAGAGACCCAGTACTTC
>NA|TRBJ1-5|many|TRBV7-8
CASSTRQSSNQPQHF
TGTGCCAGCAGTACCCGCCAGTCCTCTAATCAGCCCCAGCATTTT
>TRBD1|TRBJ2-7|many|TRBV6-5
CASSYRAAGGYEQYF
TGTGCCAGCAGTTACCGGGCGGCAGGGGGCTACGAGCAGTACTTC
>NA|TRBJ1-2|NA|TRBV4-1
CASSQEFTGRSYGYTF
TGCGCCAGCAGCCAAGAATTTACCGGTAGGAGTTATGGCTACACCTTC
>TRBD1|TRBJ1-5|few|TRBV10-3
CAISGVNRGVKDEHF
TGTGCCATCAGTGGGGTGAACAGGGGAGTGAAGGATGAGCATTTT
>NA|TRBJ1-1|once|TRBV11-1
CASRAGLVAEAFF
TGTGCCAGCAGGGCAGGTTTGGTCGCTGAAGCTTTCTTT
>NA|TRBJ1-5|many|TRBV6-8
CATPPGPAQQPQHF
TGTGCCACCCCACCGGGGCCCGCCCAGCAGCCCCAGCATTTT
>TRBD1|TRBJ1-3|NA|TRBV7-4
CASSGGQGRTGDTIYF
TGTGCCAGCAGCGGCGGACAGGGACGGACCGGGGACACCATATATTTT
>TRBD1|TRBJ1-6|NA|TRBV20-1
CSARRTDRAGNSPLHF
TGCAGTGCTAGAAGGACCGACAGGGCTGGCAATTCACCCCTCCACTTT
>NA|TRBJ1-4|NA|TRBV7-2
CASSPADTANEKLFF
TGTGCCAGCTCACCAGCGGACACAGCGAATGAAAAACTGTTTTTT
>NA|TRBJ2-7|many|TRBV11-3
CASSSDGPRDEQYF
TGTGCCAGCAGCTCGGACGGTCCACGCGACGAGCAGTACTTC
>NA|TRBJ1-1|NA|TRBV12-3/TRBV12-4
CASSRLYGAGTEAFF
TGTGCCAGCAGTCGACTTTATGGGGCGGGCACTGAAGCTTTCTTT
>NA|TRBJ1-6|NA|TRBV6-5
CASSYGEGGSPLHF
TGTGCCAGCAGTTACGGCGAGGGTGGCTCACCCCTCCACTTT
>NA|TRBJ1-2|many|TRBV2
CASSIRGTYRAGYTF
TGTGCCAGCAGTATCCGGGGGACCTACAGGGCTGGCTACACCTTC
>NA|TRBJ1-1|NA|TRBV7-2
CASSRVTRTEAFF
TGTGCCAGCAGTAGGGTGACACGGACTGAAGCTTTCTTT
>NA|TRBJ1-1|NA|TRBV29-1
CSVDTLNTEALF
TGCAGCGTTGACACCCTGAATACTGAAGCTCTCTTT